The 8 T cell receptor beta chains given below trace back to one sample, sequenced in a study of CD8+CD57+ T cells in acquired aplastic anemia. Patients chosen for sequencing had CD8+CD57+ cells that had expanded, as shown by flow cytometry. Researchers used genomic DNA as the template to profile TCR beta VDJ and CDR3. In TCRdb, the reads were re-called with MiXCR into one record per CDR3 protein. Of about 240,000 distinct CDR3 sequences detected, 40% to 50% appear once; the ten largest clones hold over 7.5%. The sequencing sample was made of sorted CD4+, CD8+, or CD8+CD57+ T cells (not recorded which) from PBMCs. These receptors were taken from a human donor with aplastic anemia.

This clonotype was counted at least ten times. The V gene is TRBV20-1, the J gene TRBJ1-2, with D maybe TRBD1 (6 bases). The germline V and J ends were trimmed by 0 bases and 3 bases, with 17 bases remaining between them. Germline V gene lookup returns CDR1 DFQATT and CDR2 SNEGSKA (reference sequence). This CDR3 region has 16 residues. The CDR3 DNA follows: TGCAGTGCTAGAGACCACGGGGGCGAGGCTGACTATGGCTACACCTTC. This codes for CSARDHGGEADYGYTF.

As to this clonotype: The missing conserved phenylalanine or tryptophan at the end of this CDR3 makes a read error likely. This chain joins TRBV2 and TRBJ2-4; TRBD2 matches at 9 bases. V lost 8 bases, J lost 1 base, and 3 bases stayed unmatched. This CDR3 comprises 14 residues. The V gene's germline CDR1 is SNHLY and CDR2 FYNNEI. CDR3 residues: CASEGLAAKNIQYC. CDR3 in DNA: TGTGCCAGCGAAGGACTAGCGGCCAAAAACATTCAGTACTGC.

This clonotype was seen at least ten times. The V gene is TRBV13, the J gene TRBJ1-5; TRBD1 might be the D (6 bases). CDR1 is PRHDT, CDR2 FYEKMQ, per germline (reference sequence). The CDR3 has 16 amino acids. Trimming stripped 5 bases from V and 0 bases from J, with 14 bases between. The CDR3 DNA reads TGTGCCAGCAGCCTGTCACAGGACAGTAGCAATCAGCCCCAGCATTTT. Translation gives CASSLSQDSSNQPQHF.

The genes are TRBV10-3 and TRBJ1-5; no clear D. Trimming left V 4 bases short and J 1 base short, with 5 bases between. The germline CDR1 and CDR2 sequences are ENHRY and SYGVKD. The CDR3 totals 13 residues. The CDR3: CAISADSNQPQHF. The DNA for the CDR3 is TGTGCCATCAGTGCGGACAGCAATCAGCCCCAGCATTTT.

This clonotype was seen ten or more times. The chain recombines TRBV7-9 with TRBJ2-4, with TRBD2 matching 11 bases. Germline lookup yields CDR1 SEHNR and CDR2 FQNEAQ (reference sequence). The CDR3 has 14 residues. J was trimmed by 6 bases and V by 4 bases; bases with no gene match: 2. The CDR3, as DNA: TGTGCCAGCAGCTCTACTAGCGGGGGAAACATTCAGTACTTC. Its translation: CASSSTSGGNIQYF. Complete variable domain (other parts from reference TRBV7-9 and TRBJ2-4): DTGVSQNPRHKITKRGQNVTFRCDPISEHNRLYWYRQTLGQGPEFLTYFQNEAQLEKSRLLSDRFSAERPKGSFSTLEIQRTEQGDSAMYLCASSSTSGGNIQYFGAGTRLSVL.

This chain connects TRBV7-2 to TRBJ2-2; 10 bases match TRBD1. J was trimmed by 4 bases and V by 4 bases; bases with no gene match: 6. The CDR3 loop spans 16 amino acids. Per the germline V gene, CDR1 is SGHTA and CDR2 is FQGNSA. DNA for the CDR3: TGTGCCAGCAGCTCCCGACAGGGGGCGATCACCGGGGAGCTGTTTTTT. It is translated as CASSSRQGAITGELFF. The variable domain in full, completed from reference TRBV7-2 and TRBJ2-2, reads GAGVSQSPSNKVTEKGKDVELRCDPISGHTALYWYRQSLGQGLEFLIYFQGNSAPDKSGLPSDRFSAERTGGSVSTLTIQRTQQEDSAVYLCASSSRQGAITGELFFGEGSRLTVL.

The rearrangement links TRBV20-1 to TRBJ2-7, with D perhaps matching TRBD2 (5 bases). There are 13 residues in the CDR3. Looked up from germline, CDR1 is DFQATT and CDR2 is SNEGSKA (reference sequence). V was shortened by 3 bases and J by 2 bases, with 11 bases between the two germline ends. CDR3 sequence (DNA): TGCAGTGCTAGCCGGACCGGGACCTACGAGCAGTACTTC. Amino acids: CSASRTGTYEQYF.

The table lists this clonotype with a few counts. The rearrangement uses TRBV11-2 and TRBJ2-7, with D possibly matching TRBD1 (6 bases). The ends were cut back, 4 bases at V and 3 bases at J, with 22 bases in the middle. The CDR3 loop spans 17 amino acids. Per germline, CDR1 SGHAT and CDR2 FQNNGV. DNA for the CDR3: TGTGCCAGCAGCTCCCTAAAAAGCCGGACAGTGATCTACGAGCAGTACTTC. Protein sequence: CASSSLKSRTVIYEQYF.